Sequencing of this T cell receptor beta chain was carried out in a study of cytomegalovirus exposure and HLA in healthy donors. General study results and limits: Later work found most CMV-associated TCR beta chains apparently HLA-restricted. Presence/absence analyses supposed approximately even sequencing depth among donors. In a later analysis, DRB1 alleles had the most associated TCRs; HLA-C alleles the fewest.

PCR was performed using 60 Vbeta and 13 Jbeta primers. Here immunoSEQ multiplex PCR was the method, and the copy in TCRdb shows in-frame clones only, minus some. This sample has around 100,000 clones; 70% occur once, and the top ten carry roughly 8.7%. Though nominally healthy at sampling, donors likely had unrecorded immune exposures. This clone was observed a handful of times. Its antigen is still unknown. The CDR3 extends over 16 amino acids. The chain couples TRBV21-1 to TRBJ1-5; the table's D call TRBD1 went unverified against the DNA. TRBV21-1 is marked as a pseudogene. The sequenced sample was PBMCs. The sequence was obtained from a man younger than 40 in good health and CMV-seropositive. The CDR3 DNA reads as TGTGCCAGCAGCAAAGAGGGCAGGGGTGGAAGTCAGCCCCAGCATTTT. It codes for CASSKEGRGGSQPQHF.